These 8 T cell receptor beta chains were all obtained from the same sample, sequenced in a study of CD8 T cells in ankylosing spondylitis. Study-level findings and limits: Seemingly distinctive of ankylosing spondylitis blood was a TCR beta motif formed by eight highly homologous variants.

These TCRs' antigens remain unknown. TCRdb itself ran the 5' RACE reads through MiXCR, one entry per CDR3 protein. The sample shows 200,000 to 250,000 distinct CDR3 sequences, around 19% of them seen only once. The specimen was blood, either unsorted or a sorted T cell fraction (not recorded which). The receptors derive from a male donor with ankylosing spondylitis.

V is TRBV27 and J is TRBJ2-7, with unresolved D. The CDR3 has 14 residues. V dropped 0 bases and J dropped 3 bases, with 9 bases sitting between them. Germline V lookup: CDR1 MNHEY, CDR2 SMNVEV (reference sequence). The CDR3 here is CASSLSGLGYEQYF. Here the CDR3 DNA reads TGTGCCAGCAGTTTATCGGGTCTCGGCTACGAGCAGTACTTC.

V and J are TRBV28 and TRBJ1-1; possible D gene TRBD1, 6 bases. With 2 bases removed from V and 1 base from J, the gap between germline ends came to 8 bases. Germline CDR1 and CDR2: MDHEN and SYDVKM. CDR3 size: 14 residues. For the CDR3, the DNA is TGTGCCAGCAGTTTACCGGGACAGAACACTGAAGCTTTCTTT. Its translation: CASSLPGQNTEAFF.

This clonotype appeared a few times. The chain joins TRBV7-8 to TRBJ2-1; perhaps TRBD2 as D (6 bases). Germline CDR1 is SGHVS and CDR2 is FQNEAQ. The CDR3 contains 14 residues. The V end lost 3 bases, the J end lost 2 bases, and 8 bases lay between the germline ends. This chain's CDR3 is CASSFGGTYNEQFF. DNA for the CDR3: TGTGCCAGCAGCTTTGGCGGGACCTACAATGAGCAGTTCTTC.

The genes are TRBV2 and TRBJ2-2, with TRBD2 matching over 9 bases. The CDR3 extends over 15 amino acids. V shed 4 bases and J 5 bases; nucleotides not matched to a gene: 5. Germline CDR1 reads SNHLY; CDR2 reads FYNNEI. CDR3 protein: CASSGLAGETGELFF. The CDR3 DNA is TGTGCCAGCAGTGGTTTAGCGGGGGAGACCGGGGAGCTGTTTTTT.

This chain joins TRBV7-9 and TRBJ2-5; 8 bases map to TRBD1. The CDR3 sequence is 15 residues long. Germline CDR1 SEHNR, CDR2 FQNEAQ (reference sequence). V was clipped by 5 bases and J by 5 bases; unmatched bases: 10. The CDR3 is CASSPPPGQGETQYF. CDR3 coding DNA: TGTGCCAGCAGCCCGCCCCCCGGACAGGGCGAGACCCAGTACTTC.

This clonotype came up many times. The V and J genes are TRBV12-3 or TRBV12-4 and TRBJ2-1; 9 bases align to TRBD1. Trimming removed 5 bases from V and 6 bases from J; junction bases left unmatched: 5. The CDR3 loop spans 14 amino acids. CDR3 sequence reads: CASSPSTGGNEQFF. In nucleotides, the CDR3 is TGTGCCAGCAGTCCTTCGACAGGGGGCAATGAGCAGTTCTTC.

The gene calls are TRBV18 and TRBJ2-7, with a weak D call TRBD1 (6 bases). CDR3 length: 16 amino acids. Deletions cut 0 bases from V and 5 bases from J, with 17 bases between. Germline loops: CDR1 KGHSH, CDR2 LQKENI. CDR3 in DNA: TGTGCCAGCTCACCACCCGACAGGTTGTACGGGGACGAGCAGTACTTC. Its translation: CASSPPDRLYGDEQYF.

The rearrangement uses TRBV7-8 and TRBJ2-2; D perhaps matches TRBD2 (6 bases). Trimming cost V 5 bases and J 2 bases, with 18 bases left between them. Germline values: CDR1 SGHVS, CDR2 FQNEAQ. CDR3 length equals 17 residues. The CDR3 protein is CASSPVGAGTNTGELFF. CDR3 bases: TGTGCCAGCAGCCCAGTTGGTGCAGGGACTAACACCGGGGAGCTGTTTTTT.